Listed below are T cell receptor beta chains from one sample, sequenced in a study of CD8+CD57+ T cells in acquired aplastic anemia. TCRdb independently ran MiXCR on the reads; one entry per CDR3 protein. This sample has approximately 100,000 distinct CDR3 sequences, with about 66% found just once. The specimen sequenced was sorted CD4+, CD8+, or CD8+CD57+ T cells (not recorded which) from PBMCs. The receptor source for this set is a human donor with aplastic anemia. Each CDR3 is given with its conserved first and last residue. Fields, in order: D gene, clone size, V gene, J gene, CDR3 DNA, CDR3 protein. A D gene is named only where the DNA matches it firmly. Size is omitted from some rows. Given values are once, few, many or a class for expanded clones.

-	many	TRBV19	TRBJ2-2	TGTGCCAGTAGTCATCCAGGATCCGGCACCGGGGAGCTGTTTTTT	CASSHPGSGTGELFF
-	-	TRBV20-1	TRBJ1-4	TGCAGTGCTAGAGATCTAATGGGTATTAATGAAAAACTGTTTTTT	CSARDLMGINEKLFF
-	once	TRBV25-1	TRBJ2-3	TGTGCCAGCAGCTCCCGTCCTAGCGATAGTTGGAATACGCAGTATTTT	CASSSRPSDSWNTQYF
TRBD2	-	TRBV20-1	TRBJ2-2	TGCAGTGCTAGGAGCGGGAGTTGGAACACCGGGGAGCTGTTTTTT	CSARSGSWNTGELFF
TRBD2	-	TRBV20-1	TRBJ2-7	TGCAGTGCTGGACTAGTGGGCGAGCAGTACTTC	CSAGLVGEQYF
TRBD1	-	TRBV10-3	TRBJ1-2	TGTGCCATCACCCTGGACAGGGACTATGGCTACACCTTC	CAITLDRDYGYTF
-	few	TRBV7-9	TRBJ2-1	TGTGCCAGCAGCTTGAGCAATGAGCAGTTCTTC	CASSLSNEQFF
-	-	TRBV20-1	TRBJ2-5	TGCAGTGCTACCGGGGAGACCCAGTACTTC	CSATGETQYF
-	-	TRBV3-1	TRBJ1-1	TGTGCCAGCAGCCAAGTACAGGTTGACACTGAAGCTTTCTTT	CASSQVQVDTEAFF
-	-	TRBV5-1	TRBJ2-7	TGCGCCAGCAGCATACAAGGAGGGCCCAGTTACGAGCAGTACTTC	CASSIQGGPSYEQYF
-	once	TRBV9	TRBJ2-3	TGTGCCAGCAGTACCGGAGGGGACCCACAATATACGCAGTATTTT	CASSTGGDPQYTQYF
TRBD2	-	TRBV20-1	TRBJ2-1	TGCAGTGCTAGACTAGCGGACTACTCCTACAATGAGCAGTTCTTC	CSARLADYSYNEQFF
-	-	TRBV5-4	TRBJ2-7	TGTGCCAGCAGCCCCACCCGGGCCGCCACCTACGAGCAGTACTTC	CASSPTRAATYEQYF
-	few	TRBV24-1	TRBJ2-2	TGTGCCACCAGTGACACCACCGGGGAGCTGTTTTTT	CATSDTTGELFF
-	-	TRBV5-1	TRBJ2-7	TGCGCCAGCAGCCGTCAAGGCGGGGTGGCCTTGTCCTACGAGCAGTACTTC	CASSRQGGVALSYEQYF
TRBD2	-	TRBV6-4	TRBJ2-2	TGTGCCAGCAGTGAACTAGCGGGAGGCACCGGGGAGCTGTTTTTT	CASSELAGGTGELFF
-	-	TRBV5-1	TRBJ1-3	TGCGCCAGCAGCTTGGAAGCTGGAAACACCATATATTTT	CASSLEAGNTIYF
-	-	TRBV24-1	TRBJ2-3	TGTGCCACCAGTGTAAGAGATACGCAGTATTTT	CATSVRDTQYF
-	-	TRBV7-8	TRBJ2-7	TGTGCCAGCAGTCGTCGGCGGGGCCTCTACGAGCAGTACTTC	CASSRRRGLYEQYF
TRBD2	many	TRBV12-3/TRBV12-4	TRBJ2-7	TGTGCCAGCAGTTCGGGAGGGACCTACGAGCAGTACTTC	CASSSGGTYEQYF
-	-	TRBV10-3	TRBJ1-2	TGTGCCATCAGTGAGTCTACCCGGCAAGCTAACTATGGCTACACCTTC	CAISESTRQANYGYTF
-	-	TRBV15	TRBJ2-7	TGTGCCACCAGCAGAGTTCACGGGGCCAGGATCGAGCAGTACTTC	CATSRVHGARIEQYF
-	-	TRBV2	TRBJ1-1	TGTGCCAGCAGTACCGGGCCGAACACTGAAGCTTTCTTT	CASSTGPNTEAFF
-	-	TRBV10-3	TRBJ2-3	TGTGCCATCAGTGAGTCGGGGGATAGGGGAGATACGCAGTATTTT	CAISESGDRGDTQYF
-	-	TRBV7-8	TRBJ2-3	TGTGCCAGCAGCTTAGCTCTACCGGATACGCAGTATTTT	CASSLALPDTQYF
-	-	TRBV29-1	TRBJ1-1	TGCAGCGGATCAGGGATGAACACTGAAGCTTTCTTT	CSGSGMNTEAFF
TRBD1	-	TRBV20-1	TRBJ2-7	TGCAGTGCTAGATCCGGGACAGCCACCTACGAGCAGTACTTC	CSARSGTATYEQYF
TRBD1	-	TRBV24-1	TRBJ1-6	TGTGCCCCAGAGGACAGGGAACGTTCACCCCTCCACTTT	CAPEDRERSPLHF
-	-	TRBV10-3	TRBJ1-5	TGTGCCGTCAGGGCAGATAGCAATCAGCCCCAGCATTTT	CAVRADSNQPQHF
-	-	TRBV20-1	TRBJ2-7	TGCAGTGCTAGTGGGGGGCAGTGGGGGTACGAGCAGTACTTC	CSASGGQWGYEQYF
-	-	TRBV19	TRBJ2-3	TGTGCCAGTACTAGTAGTTTTAGCACAGATACGCAGTATTTT	CASTSSFSTDTQYF
-	-	TRBV19	TRBJ1-3	TGTGCCAGTAGTAAAGGAAACACCATATATTTT	CASSKGNTIYF
TRBD2	many	TRBV12-3/TRBV12-4	TRBJ2-7	TGTGCCAGCAGTTTTGTGGGACTAGCGGGATTGAGTCGGAAAATCTCCTACGAGCAGTACTTC	CASSFVGLAGLSRKISYEQYF
TRBD2	-	TRBV25-1	TRBJ2-2	TGTGCCAGCAGTGGCGCGGGAGCGGACACCCTCGGGGAGCTGTTTTTT	CASSGAGADTLGELFF
-	many	TRBV7-9	TRBJ1-2	TGTGCCAGCAGCTTAACCGAGGACATCTCGGGCTACACCTTC	CASSLTEDISGYTF
-	-	TRBV10-2	TRBJ1-6	TGCGCCAGCAGTGCTCAATCTCCTTCACCCCTCCACTTT	CASSAQSPSPLHF
-	-	TRBV7-8	TRBJ2-7	TGTGCCAGCAGCGGGACTGCCCGTTCCCAGCAGTACTTC	CASSGTARSQQYF
-	many	TRBV19	TRBJ1-6	TGTGCCAGTAGTACCACCGATAATTCACCCCTCCACTTT	CASSTTDNSPLHF
-	-	TRBV10-3	TRBJ1-4	TGTGCCATTAGTGAGGACAATGAAAAACTGTTTTTT	CAISEDNEKLFF